Shown below are 22 T cell receptor beta chains from a single sample sequenced in a study of cytomegalovirus exposure and HLA in healthy donors (dated by TCRdb to 2016 to 2017). The library was generated by the immunoSEQ multiplex PCR assay. The multiplex PCR relied on a mix of 60 forward primers for TCR Vbeta segments and 13 reverse primers for TCR Jbeta segments. TCRdb mirrors the immuneACCESS table, restricted to in-frame sequences. Some clones are absent from its copies; in checked studies, under half trace to an unresolved V gene, and the reason for the others is unknown. Counted in this sample were some 98,000 clones; 9.4% of them appeared once. The ten largest account for approximately 5.1% of the sample. Sequenced input: PBMCs. The receptors derive from a man aged 45-65 years in good health and CMV-seropositive.

The chain combines TRBV6-5 with TRBJ2-1; weak D call: TRBD2 (5 bases). Germline V gene data show CDR1 as MNHEY and CDR2 as SVGAGI. The V gene lost 4 bases and the J gene lost 9 bases, with 10 bases spanning the gap. There are 12 residues in the CDR3. The CDR3 region is CASSSSTTEQFF. Here the CDR3 DNA reads TGTGCCAGCAGTTCCTCGACTACTGAGCAGTTCTTC.

This clone showed up just a few times. The rearrangement joins TRBV19 to TRBJ1-5; weak D call: TRBD1 (6 bases). Germline CDR1 LNHDA, CDR2 SQIVND (reference sequence). The ends were cut back, 6 bases at V and 0 bases at J, with 9 bases in the middle. The CDR3 has 14 residues. The CDR3 loop is CASSGQYSNQPQHF. For the CDR3, the DNA is TGTGCCAGTAGCGGACAGTATAGCAATCAGCCCCAGCATTTT.

This clone has more than one count but fewer than ten. The V call is TRBV18, the J call TRBJ2-2; TRBD2 is a possible D gene (5 bases). This CDR3 has 14 amino acids. Trimming took 2 bases from V and 7 from J, leaving 11 bases between them. Looked up from germline, CDR1 is KGHSH and CDR2 is LQKENI. The CDR3 sequence is CASSPSGDGGELFF. Here the CDR3 DNA reads TGTGCCAGCTCACCATCCGGGGATGGCGGGGAGCTGTTTTTT.

The table lists this clone with many counts. The chain joins TRBV11-3 to TRBJ2-7; perhaps TRBD1 as D (5 bases). V lost 2 bases to trimming and J lost 2 bases, with 10 bases between them. The CDR3 has 14 residues. Per germline, CDR1 SGHNT and CDR2 YENEEA. CDR3 nucleotides: TGTGCCAGCAGCTTAAATGCAGGGACCTACGAGCAGTACTTC. This codes for CASSLNAGTYEQYF.

This clone has a handful of counts. The J gene is TRBJ2-7, the V gene TRBV18, with D tentatively TRBD2 (6 bases). V shed 0 bases and J shed 6 bases, with 18 bases lying between them. The length of the CDR3 is 16 residues. The germline V gene has CDR1 KGHSH and CDR2 LQKENI. Here the CDR3 DNA reads TGTGCCAGCTCACCACCGGGGGTAGCGGCCAGAGGCGAGCAGTACTTC. Amino acids: CASSPPGVAARGEQYF.

There are a few counts of this clone. The V call is TRBV5-5, the J call TRBJ1-1; weak D call: TRBD1 (5 bases). CDR3 length equals 14 residues. V shed 4 bases and J shed 6 bases, with 16 bases lying between them. The germline V gene has CDR1 SGHKS and CDR2 YYEKEE (reference sequence). This CDR3 is CASSSRVIYAEAFF. The CDR3 nucleotides read TGTGCCAGCAGCAGCAGGGTAATTTACGCTGAAGCTTTCTTT.

This clone was recorded a few times. This sequence joins TRBV7-2 and TRBJ1-2; 12 bases are shared with TRBD1. After removal of 5 bases from V and 4 bases from J, the junction contained 8 bases not matched to a gene. There are 16 residues in the CDR3. Per germline, CDR1 SGHTA and CDR2 FQGNSA. In DNA form, the CDR3 reads TGTGCCAGCAGCCGGGACAGGGGGCGCAGTGGCTATGGCTACACCTTC. It codes for CASSRDRGRSGYGYTF.

The V gene is TRBV6-6, the J gene TRBJ2-7; D uncertain. The CDR3 covers 12 residues. Germline V gene data show CDR1 as MNHNY and CDR2 as SVGAGI (reference sequence). V was clipped by 4 bases and J by 6 bases, with 10 bases between them. The CDR3 DNA sequence: TGTGCCAGCAGTTCGGCTTCGGGCGAGCAGTACTTC. Its translation is CASSSASGEQYF.

This clone has only one observation. CDR3 in amino acids: CASLTGSLNQPQHF. CDR3 DNA: TGTGCCAGCCTCACAGGGTCGCTAAATCAGCCCCAGCATTTT. This chain links TRBV28 with TRBJ1-5; possible D gene TRBD1, 6 bases. Per germline, CDR1 MDHEN and CDR2 SYDVKM. The germline V and J ends were trimmed by 8 bases and 4 bases, with 15 bases remaining between them. This CDR3 region has 14 residues.

This clone appeared a few times. The rearrangement joins TRBV10-3 to TRBJ2-3; possible D gene TRBD2, 5 bases. Trimming left V 5 bases short and J 3 bases short, with 9 bases between. Germline values: CDR1 ENHRY, CDR2 SYGVKD. This CDR3 has 13 amino acids. The CDR3, as DNA: TGTGCCATCAGTATTCGAGGGACAGATACGCAGTATTTT. Translation: CAISIRGTDTQYF.

The rearrangement uses TRBV13 and TRBJ2-7, with 7 bases aligning to TRBD2. V lost 5 bases and J lost 6; bases outside the gene matches: 19. This CDR3 is built from 17 residues. The germline CDR1 and CDR2 sequences are PRHDT and FYEKMQ (reference sequence). This CDR3 is CASSLRRTGTKPSEQYF. DNA of the CDR3: TGTGCCAGCAGCCTAAGGAGGACCGGGACTAAGCCATCCGAGCAGTACTTC.

The sample holds a few counts of this clone. The genes are TRBV30 and TRBJ2-1; the D gene is possibly TRBD2 (5 bases). Deletions cut 3 bases from V and 10 bases from J, with 10 bases between. This CDR3 has 11 amino acids. Germline assignment: CDR1 GTSNPN and CDR2 SVGIG (reference sequence). The CDR3 protein is CAWSMEVEQFF. The CDR3 nucleotides are TGTGCCTGGAGCATGGAGGTAGAGCAGTTCTTC. The whole variable domain, remainder taken from reference TRBV30 and TRBJ2-1, is SQTIHQWPATLVQPVGSPLSLECTVEGTSNPNLYWYRQAAGRGLQLLFYSVGIGQISSEVPQNLSASRPQDRQFILSSKKLLLSDSGFYLCAWSMEVEQFFGPGTRLTVL.

V gene TRBV9 combines with J gene TRBJ2-1; D may be TRBD1 (6 bases). The V end lost 4 bases, the J end lost 4 bases, and 18 bases lay between the germline ends. There are 16 residues in the CDR3. Germline V gives CDR1 SGDLS, CDR2 YYNGEE. The CDR3 DNA follows: TGTGCCAGCAGCCTAACCTGGAAAGGGGGTTACAATGAGCAGTTCTTC. Its translation is CASSLTWKGGYNEQFF.

This clone was counted a few times. The genes are TRBV14 and TRBJ2-1; 11 bases match TRBD1. The V gene end was trimmed by 7 bases and the J gene end by 8 bases; junction bases not matched to a gene: 4. In germline, CDR1 is SGHDN, CDR2 FVKESK. The CDR3 runs to 13 residues. CDR3 coding DNA: TGTGCCAGCACCCGGACAGGGGGCGATGAGCAGTTCTTC. Translation: CASTRTGGDEQFF.

The gene calls are TRBV28 and TRBJ1-2; 7 nucleotides line up with TRBD1. Germline V gene data show CDR1 as MDHEN and CDR2 as SYDVKM. The ends lost 5 bases at V and 4 bases at J; junction bases unmatched: 10. This CDR3 has 15 amino acids. The CDR3 here is CASSIRPGQIYGYTF. As DNA, the CDR3 is TGTGCCAGCAGTATCCGACCGGGACAGATCTATGGCTACACCTTC.

This clone has a handful of counts. The chain combines TRBV29-1 with TRBJ2-7; 7 nucleotides match TRBD1. Losses at the gene ends were 4 bases for V and 5 bases for J; bases not matched to a gene: 11. This CDR3 has 14 amino acids. CDR1 is SQVTM, CDR2 ANQGSEA, per germline. This CDR3 reads CSVVTLHTGDEQYF. DNA for the CDR3: TGCAGCGTTGTAACCCTTCACACAGGGGACGAGCAGTACTTC.

This clone was seen a few times. V gene TRBV18 combines with J gene TRBJ1-5; D perhaps matches TRBD1 (5 bases). CDR1 KGHSH and CDR2 LQKENI come from the germline V gene. Trimming took off 3 bases at V and 3 bases at J, with 12 bases between the two ends. The CDR3 is 15 residues long. CDR3 nucleotides: TGTGCCAGCTCACCCGGCCAGGGTGACAATCAGCCCCAGCATTTT. Translated: CASSPGQGDNQPQHF.

This clone has just a few counts. This chain uses TRBV9 with TRBJ2-1; 9 bases are shared with TRBD2. Germline lookup yields CDR1 SGDLS and CDR2 YYNGEE. The CDR3 length is 17 residues. V lost 2 bases to trimming and J lost 6 bases; unmatched junction nucleotides: 12. CDR3 protein: CASSVLPTSGGGNEQFF. The CDR3 nucleotides are TGTGCCAGCAGCGTCCTCCCGACTAGCGGAGGAGGCAATGAGCAGTTCTTC.

The chain has TRBV5-1 and TRBJ2-1; TRBD1 matches at 8 bases. The CDR3 contains 14 residues. V was clipped by 6 bases and J by 6 bases; unmatched bases: 8. CDR1 SGHRS and CDR2 YFSETQ come from the germline V gene. DNA for the CDR3: TGCGCCAGCACATCCGGACAGGGTTTCAATGAGCAGTTCTTC. Translating it yields CASTSGQGFNEQFF. Filled out from reference TRBV5-1 and TRBJ2-1, the complete variable domain reads KAGVTQTPRYLIKTRGQQVTLSCSPISGHRSVSWYQQTPGQGLQFLFEYFSETQRNKGNFPGRFSGRQFSNSRSEMNVSTLELGDSALYLCASTSGQGFNEQFFGPGTRLTVL.

The chain couples TRBV9 to TRBJ2-7; D gene uncertain. The ends were cut back, 4 bases at V and 2 bases at J, with 7 bases in the middle. Germline V gene sequence: CDR1 SGDLS, CDR2 YYNGEE. This CDR3 spans 12 amino acids. CDR3 sequence: CASSPRPYEQYF. In DNA form, the CDR3 reads TGTGCCAGCAGCCCCCGTCCCTACGAGCAGTACTTC.

The CDR3 nucleotides read TGTGCCATACAGGGTAGGGGGAACACTGAAGCTTTCTTT. It yields the protein CAIQGRGNTEAFF. This chain joins TRBV10-3 and TRBJ1-1; D might be TRBD1 (6 bases). This CDR3 has 13 amino acids. Germline CDR1 reads ENHRY; CDR2 reads SYGVKD. V was trimmed by 9 bases and J by 1 base, leaving 12 bases between them.

This clone has more than one count but fewer than ten. The genes are TRBV16 and TRBJ2-7; D perhaps matches TRBD2 (5 bases). Germline CDR1 and CDR2: KGHSY and FQNENV. The germline V and J ends were trimmed by 0 bases and 6 bases, with 6 bases remaining between them. The length of the CDR3 is 12 residues. The CDR3 spells CASSQSRAEQYF. DNA of the CDR3: TGTGCCAGCAGCCAATCGAGGGCCGAGCAGTACTTC.